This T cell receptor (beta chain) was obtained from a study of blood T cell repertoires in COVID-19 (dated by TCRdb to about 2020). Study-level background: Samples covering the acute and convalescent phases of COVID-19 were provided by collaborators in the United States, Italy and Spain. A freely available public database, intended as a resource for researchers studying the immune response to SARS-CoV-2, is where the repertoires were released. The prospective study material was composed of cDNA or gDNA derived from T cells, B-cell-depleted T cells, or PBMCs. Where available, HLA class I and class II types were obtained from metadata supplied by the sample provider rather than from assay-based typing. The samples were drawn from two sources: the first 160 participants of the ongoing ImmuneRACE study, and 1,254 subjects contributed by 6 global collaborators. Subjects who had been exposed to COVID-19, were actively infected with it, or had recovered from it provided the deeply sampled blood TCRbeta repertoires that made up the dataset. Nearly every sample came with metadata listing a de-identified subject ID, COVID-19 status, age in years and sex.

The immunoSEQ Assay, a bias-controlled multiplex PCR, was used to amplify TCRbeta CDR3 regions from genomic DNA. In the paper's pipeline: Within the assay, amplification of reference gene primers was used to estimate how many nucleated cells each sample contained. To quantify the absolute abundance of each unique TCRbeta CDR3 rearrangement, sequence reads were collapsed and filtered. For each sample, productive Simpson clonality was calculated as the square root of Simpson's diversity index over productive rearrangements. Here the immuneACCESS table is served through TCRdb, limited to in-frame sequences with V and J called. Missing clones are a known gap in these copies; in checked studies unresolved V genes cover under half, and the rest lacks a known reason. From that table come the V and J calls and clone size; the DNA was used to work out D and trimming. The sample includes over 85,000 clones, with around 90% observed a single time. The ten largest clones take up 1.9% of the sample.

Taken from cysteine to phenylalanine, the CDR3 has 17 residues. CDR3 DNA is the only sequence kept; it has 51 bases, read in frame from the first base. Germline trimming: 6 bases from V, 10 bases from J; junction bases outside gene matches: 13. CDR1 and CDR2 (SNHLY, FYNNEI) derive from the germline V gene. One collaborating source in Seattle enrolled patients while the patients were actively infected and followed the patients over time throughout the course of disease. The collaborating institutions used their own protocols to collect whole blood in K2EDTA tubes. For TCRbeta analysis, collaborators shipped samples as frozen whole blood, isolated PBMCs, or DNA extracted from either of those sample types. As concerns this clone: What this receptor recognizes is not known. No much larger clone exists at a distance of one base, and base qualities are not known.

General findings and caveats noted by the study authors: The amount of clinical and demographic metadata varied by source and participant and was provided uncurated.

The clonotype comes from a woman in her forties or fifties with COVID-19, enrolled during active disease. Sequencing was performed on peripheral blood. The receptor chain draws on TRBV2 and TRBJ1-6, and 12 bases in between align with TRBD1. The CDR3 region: CASRRRGQGAEKSPLHF. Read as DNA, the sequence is TGTGCCAGCAGACGGAGGGGACAGGGGGCGGAAAAATCACCCCTCCACTTT.